The present TCR beta chain was sequenced within a study of blood T cells in healthy people across ages. Comment on this clonotype: Its antigen remains unidentified.

Looked up from germline, CDR1 is MGHRA and CDR2 is YSYEKL. CDR3 size: 15 residues. V shed 2 bases and J shed 1 base, with 11 bases lying between them. A second PCR, run for about 6 to 11 cycles, used a sample-barcoded 5' primer plus a J-beta primer mix. One entry per CDR3 protein results from TCRdb running MiXCR on the 5' RACE reads. The sample lists over 1,200,000 distinct CDR3 sequences, 59% occurring once. Study conclusions and caveats: Nothing was known about donor CMV status, and this possibly confounded expanded clonotype changes. The study found more naive CD4+ cells and higher diversity in long-lived than aged donors. Investigators treated diversity estimates from one million T cells as underestimates.

The sequence derives from a man aged 18 to 30 in good health. V is TRBV4-1 and J is TRBJ1-1; D is undetermined. Sequencing used blood. Here the CDR3 reads CASSQSEFGNTEAFF. The DNA of the CDR3 is TGCGCCAGCAGCCAATCTGAGTTTGGGAACACTGAAGCTTTCTTT.